The source of this T cell receptor beta chain is a study of graft-versus-host responses after intestinal transplantation. About the research overall: The study gave all recipients anti-thymocyte globulin induction, then tacrolimus and steroids for about 3 years. Study findings and constraints: Investigators detected GvH clones in recipient marrow, with some emerging earlier in ileum or blood. Patients who carried graft-donor T cell macrochimerism also had high graft-versus-host to host-versus-graft clonal ratios in their allografts. An association linked early post-transplant HvG declines with peak circulating GvH clone levels.

Profiling relied on immunoSEQ multiplex PCR, and the TCRdb table lists in-frame clones only, not all of them. This sample carries tens of thousands of clones, roughly four fifths of them seen once, and the ten largest clones take 3.5%. Trimming cost V 7 bases and J 7 bases; bases outside gene matches: 9. The CDR3 is 17 amino acids. Looked up from germline, CDR1 is MDHEN and CDR2 is SYDVKM. Notes on this clone: Antigen specificity is unknown.

The starting material was PBMCs, obtained about 160 weeks after transplant. This receptor was taken from a human patient who received an intestinal transplant, so some T cells may come from the graft donor. This rearrangement joins TRBV28 to TRBJ2-2, with 16 bases identical to TRBD2. The CDR3 protein is CASTQGGLAGGVGELFF. The CDR3 DNA is TGTGCCAGCACTCAAGGGGGACTAGCGGGAGGGGTCGGGGAGCTGTTTTTT. The full variable domain, completed using reference TRBV28 and TRBJ2-2, is DVKVTQSSRYLVKRTGEKVFLECVQDMDHENMFWYRQDPGLGLRLIYFSYDVKMKEKGDIPEGYSVSREKKERFSLILESASTNQTSMYLCASTQGGLAGGVGELFFGEGSRLTVL.